The TCR beta chain described here comes from a study of cytomegalovirus exposure and HLA in healthy donors (TCRdb year 2017). As for the study more broadly: A later analysis indicated that the 95 to 150 validation repertoires were generated on the platform also employed for the 700 or so repertoires of the first cohort. Along with the roughly 700-subject first cohort, a separate validation cohort of over a hundred different subjects was used. The aim of the study was to test whether cataloging public T cell receptors could identify signatures of past pathogen exposure. The study combined high-throughput TCR immunosequencing, statistical association of individual TCRs with disease status, and machine learning to predict cytomegalovirus infection status. What the work shows at the level of the full study, not this receptor alone: While some public TCRs were present in many individuals, most TCR sequences turned up only very rarely across donors. It was suggested by the authors that the approach could potentially be generalized to other disease states and immunological phenotypes. In a later analysis, TCRs clustered in the first cohort were found to also tend to co-occur in the roughly 110 validation repertoires, with 85% to 95% of cluster scores above 0. A total of fewer than 200 TCR beta chains were listed by the study as associated with cytomegalovirus. The classifier was reported to diagnose cytomegalovirus status with high specificity and sensitivity in both the original and validation cohorts. A later analysis lacked HLA typing for the validation cohort, so it scored co-occurrence in that cohort across all 110 or so repertoires. A few of the identified cytomegalovirus-associated TCR beta chains were confirmed in vitro to be specific for cytomegalovirus antigens.

The donors belonged to the validation cohort of approximately 130 subjects, which was separate from the 666-subject first cohort. The germline V gene encodes CDR1 SGHRS and CDR2 YFSETQ. The junction shows trimming of 4 bases on V and 8 bases on J, and the gene matches do not reach 7 bases of it. The CDR3 measures 15 amino acids from cysteine to phenylalanine. The entry retains the CDR3 DNA only, 45 bases that are in frame from base 1. Worth noting for this clone: The clone's antigen remains unknown. Base qualities are not recorded, but no much larger clone differs from it by a single base.

Library preparation employed the immunoSEQ multiplex PCR assay. The authors' analysis ran thus. A statistical classification framework was built for diagnosing cytomegalovirus status from the catalog of TCR beta chain sequences. The table comes from immuneACCESS by way of TCRdb, which keeps in-frame sequences with V and J called. Part of the clones is missing from these tables; in studies checked, under half for an unresolved V gene and the rest for unknown reasons. From that table come the V and J calls and clone size; the DNA was used to work out D and trimming. A total of 110,000 to 150,000 clones appear in this sample, about 94% of them only once. The ten largest clonotypes hold 1.8% of the sample.

Rearrangement joined TRBV5-1 to TRBJ1-6; TRBD1 aligns with 9 central bases. The receptor comes from a man aged 18 to 29 in good health and CMV-seropositive. Sequenced input: PBMCs. CDR3 sequence: CASSLWDREDSPLHF. In nucleotides, the sequence is TGCGCCAGCAGCCTATGGGACAGGGAAGATTCACCCCTCCACTTT.